These 26 T cell receptor beta chains were sequenced from one sample in a study of blood T cell repertoires in COVID-19. Generated by immunoSEQ multiplex PCR, the TCRdb table keeps only in-frame clones and is missing some. Of over 200,000 clones detected, 85% to 90% appear once; the ten largest clones hold roughly 2.5%. The sequencing input was peripheral blood. All receptors derive from a woman aged 55-75 years with acute or convalescent COVID-19.

The gene calls are TRBV5-1 and TRBJ1-5; tentative D call: TRBD1 (6 bases). Germline assignment: CDR1 SGHRS and CDR2 YFSETQ. The V end lost 4 bases, the J end lost 4 bases, and 12 bases lay between the germline ends. This CDR3 has 14 residues. CDR3 loop: CASSPTGFNQPQHF. DNA for the CDR3: TGCGCCAGCAGCCCTACAGGGTTTAATCAGCCCCAGCATTTT.

This clone was observed a few times. The rearrangement links TRBV27 to TRBJ2-7; the D gene is possibly TRBD1 (5 bases). CDR1 and CDR2 from the germline V gene are MNHEY and SMNVEV (reference sequence). The CDR3 has 13 residues. V was trimmed by 1 base and J by 4 bases, leaving 8 bases between them. The CDR3 DNA follows: TGTGCCAGCAGTTTATTTTACAGGTACGAGCAGTACTTC. Translated, it gives CASSLFYRYEQYF.

This chain uses TRBV5-5 with TRBJ2-5; 10 nucleotides match TRBD2. The CDR3 consists of 17 residues. Trimming removed 0 bases from V and 5 bases from J; junction bases left unmatched: 10. In germline, CDR1 is SGHKS, CDR2 YYEKEE (reference sequence). The CDR3 is CASSLVPSGRIGETQYF. For the CDR3, the DNA is TGTGCCAGCAGCTTGGTCCCTAGCGGGAGAATAGGCGAGACCCAGTACTTC.

This chain links TRBV7-6 with TRBJ2-5; D perhaps matches TRBD2 (5 bases). The CDR3 totals 15 residues. V lost 0 bases to trimming and J lost 4 bases, with 12 bases between them. In germline, CDR1 is SGHVS, CDR2 FNYEAQ. The CDR3 protein is CASSLAGARAETQYF. Here the CDR3 DNA reads TGTGCCAGCAGCTTAGCGGGCGCGAGGGCAGAGACCCAGTACTTC.

The chain links TRBV30 to TRBJ1-4; 10 positions agree with TRBD1. V was pared by 2 bases and J by 8 bases, with 5 bases of the junction left unmatched. The CDR3 consists of 14 residues. The germline CDR1 and CDR2 sequences are GTSNPN and SVGIG (reference sequence). For the CDR3, the DNA is TGTGCCTGGAGTTTAGGGACAGGGGAGGAAAAACTGTTTTTT. Protein sequence: CAWSLGTGEEKLFF.

The V and J genes are TRBV18 and TRBJ1-5; D is possibly TRBD1 (5 bases). The CDR3 runs to 15 residues. Trimming removed 4 bases from V and 6 bases from J, with 16 bases in between. Germline V gives CDR1 KGHSH, CDR2 LQKENI. CDR3 region: CASSHTLGGGQPQHF. CDR3 nucleotide sequence: TGTGCCAGCTCACACACGTTGGGGGGGGGTCAGCCCCAGCATTTT. Filled out from reference TRBV18 and TRBJ1-5, the complete variable domain reads NAGVMQNPRHLVRRRGQEARLRCSPMKGHSHVYWYRQLPEEGLKFMVYLQKENIIDESGMPKERFSAEFPKEGPSILRIQQVVRGDSAAYFCASSHTLGGGQPQHFGDGTRLSIL.

The rearrangement uses TRBV18 and TRBJ1-2, with 7 bases identical to TRBD1. J lost 4 bases, V lost 3 bases, and 5 bases had no gene match. The CDR3 loop spans 14 amino acids. Germline CDR1 and CDR2: KGHSH and LQKENI. The CDR3 DNA sequence: TGTGCCAGCTCACCCGGGACAGACCTCTATGGCTACACCTTC. Translating gives CASSPGTDLYGYTF. The full variable domain, rest sourced from reference TRBV18 and TRBJ1-2, is NAGVMQNPRHLVRRRGQEARLRCSPMKGHSHVYWYRQLPEEGLKFMVYLQKENIIDESGMPKERFSAEFPKEGPSILRIQQVVRGDSAAYFCASSPGTDLYGYTFGSGTRLTVV.

This clone was seen a single time. The V gene is TRBV3-1 (or the pseudogene TRBV3-2), the J gene TRBJ1-3, with a weak D call TRBD1 (6 bases). Germline V gene data show CDR1 as LGHDT and CDR2 as YNNKEL (reference sequence). CDR3 length equals 15 residues. Trimming pared 0 bases from V and 5 bases from J, leaving 11 bases between. In nucleotides, the CDR3 is TGTGCCAGCAGCCAAGACAGGGGACGGAGAAACACCATATATTTT. Amino acid sequence: CASSQDRGRRNTIYF.

V is TRBV10-3 and J is TRBJ2-1; 9 positions agree with TRBD1. The V gene's germline CDR1 is ENHRY and CDR2 SYGVKD. This CDR3 contains 18 residues. Trimming cost V 3 bases and J 4 bases; bases outside gene matches: 13. CDR3 sequence: CAISDYPGDRVNYNEQFF. Written as DNA, the CDR3 is TGTGCCATCAGTGATTATCCCGGGGACAGGGTCAATTACAATGAGCAGTTCTTC.

This clone has a single count. The chain recombines TRBV6-5 with TRBJ1-3, with D unresolved. V was clipped by 0 bases and J by 0 bases, with 9 bases between them. Looked up from germline, CDR1 is MNHEY and CDR2 is SVGAGI. This CDR3 contains 16 residues. Here the CDR3 DNA reads TGTGCCAGCAGTTACTCGGTCCCAGTCTCTGGAAACACCATATATTTT. This sequence encodes CASSYSVPVSGNTIYF.

The chain combines TRBV27 with TRBJ1-6; possible D gene TRBD1, 5 bases. The germline V and J ends were trimmed by 3 bases and 4 bases, with 7 bases remaining between them. The CDR3 runs 14 residues. Germline CDR1 is MNHEY and CDR2 is SMNVEV (reference sequence). Here the CDR3 DNA reads TGTGCCAGCAGTTTGGAGGGGTATAATTCACCCCTCCACTTT. As protein: CASSLEGYNSPLHF.

The chain joins TRBV5-1 to TRBJ1-2, with 7 bases aligning to TRBD1. Trimming removed 4 bases from V and 4 bases from J; junction bases left unmatched: 7. Germline V gives CDR1 SGHRS, CDR2 YFSETQ. CDR3 length: 14 residues. The CDR3 bases are TGCGCCAGCAGCCTGGGACAGTATCTCTATGGCTACACCTTC. Translating it yields CASSLGQYLYGYTF.

The rearrangement links TRBV5-5 to TRBJ2-7; D may be TRBD1 (6 bases). CDR1 is SGHKS and CDR2 is YYEKEE in the germline V gene (reference sequence). V lost 4 bases to trimming and J lost 0 bases, with 14 bases between them. This CDR3 region has 15 residues. CDR3 region: CASSRITGLSYEQYF. CDR3 nucleotides: TGTGCCAGCAGCCGAATAACAGGGCTCTCCTACGAGCAGTACTTC.

This chain uses TRBV7-2 with TRBJ1-1; D is ambiguous. Germline CDR1 reads SGHTA; CDR2 reads FQGNSA. Trimming took 6 bases from V and 2 from J, leaving 10 bases between them. This CDR3 has 13 residues. DNA of the CDR3: TGTGCCAGCAGTCCCTTTTTAAACACTGAAGCTTTCTTT. Amino acids: CASSPFLNTEAFF. The full variable domain, with the rest looked up from reference TRBV7-2 and TRBJ1-1, is GAGVSQSPSNKVTEKGKDVELRCDPISGHTALYWYRQSLGQGLEFLIYFQGNSAPDKSGLPSDRFSAERTGGSVSTLTIQRTQQEDSAVYLCASSPFLNTEAFFGQGTRLTVV.

This clone was seen a single time. The chain employs TRBV5-4 and TRBJ2-3, with a possible D match to TRBD2 (7 bases). The CDR3 totals 15 residues. The V and J ends lost 4 bases and 5 bases respectively, with 17 bases between them. In germline, CDR1 is SGHNT, CDR2 YYREEE (reference sequence). CDR3 loop: CASSRTGGSVDTQYF. CDR3 bases: TGTGCCAGCAGCCGCACGGGGGGCTCAGTAGATACGCAGTATTTT.

This clone came up a few times. The rearrangement links TRBV5-6 to TRBJ1-2; TRBD1 is a possible D gene (6 bases). With 4 bases removed from V and 4 bases from J, the gap between germline ends came to 17 bases. The length of the CDR3 is 15 residues. CDR1 SGHDT and CDR2 YYEEEE come from the germline V gene. The CDR3 protein is CASSRPGGPAYGYTF. The DNA of the CDR3 is TGTGCCAGCAGCCGCCCCGGGGGGCCTGCCTATGGCTACACCTTC.

This clone was seen a few times. V gene TRBV9 combines with J gene TRBJ1-2; D remains unclear. Between the trimmed V and J ends, which lost 1 base and 5 bases, there was a span of 9 bases. Per the germline V gene, CDR1 is SGDLS and CDR2 is YYNGEE. The CDR3 loop spans 13 amino acids. This chain's CDR3 is CASSVNGQYGYTF. CDR3 bases: TGTGCCAGCAGCGTAAATGGGCAGTATGGCTACACCTTC.

The DNA for the CDR3 is TGTGCCAGCAACTGGGGGGGGGTTCAGCCCCAGCATTTT. Residues: CASNWGGVQPQHF. This chain connects TRBV28 to TRBJ1-5; possible D gene TRBD1, 5 bases. Germline V CDR1 and CDR2: MDHEN, SYDVKM. V lost 7 bases and J 6 bases, leaving 13 bases between the germline ends. The CDR3 has 13 residues.

The chain employs TRBV6-5 and TRBJ1-3; D remains unclear. This CDR3 is built from 13 residues. Germline-derived CDR1 and CDR2 are MNHEY and SVGAGI. V lost 6 bases, J lost 0 bases, and 6 bases lay in between. CDR3 nucleotide sequence: TGTGCCAGCAGATCAGGCTCTGGAAACACCATATATTTT. Its protein is CASRSGSGNTIYF.

The chain combines TRBV10-2 with TRBJ2-1; tentatively, D is TRBD1 (6 bases). Trimming stripped 4 bases from V and 0 bases from J, with 10 bases between. Germline-derived CDR1 and CDR2 are WSHSY and SAAADI. This CDR3 is built from 15 residues. The CDR3 here is CASSAGQSSYNEQFF. CDR3 bases: TGCGCCAGCAGTGCAGGACAGAGCTCCTACAATGAGCAGTTCTTC.

This clone was picked up one time. The chain is built from TRBV2 and TRBJ2-3; 11 bases match TRBD2. The CDR3 loop spans 16 amino acids. Germline lookup yields CDR1 SNHLY and CDR2 FYNNEI. Germline trimming cut 5 bases from V and 6 bases from J; bases unmatched to any gene: 10. The CDR3 is CASSPLVSGGEDTQYF. DNA for the CDR3: TGTGCCAGCAGTCCTTTGGTTAGCGGGGGGGAGGATACGCAGTATTTT.

The V call is TRBV18, the J call TRBJ2-2; TRBD1 matches at 8 bases. The CDR3 sequence is 16 residues long. Germline-derived CDR1 and CDR2 are KGHSH and LQKENI. The V gene end was trimmed by 3 bases and the J gene end by 4 bases; junction bases not matched to a gene: 7. The CDR3 is CASSPTIGQGTGELFF. For the CDR3, the DNA is TGTGCCAGCTCACCCACGATCGGACAGGGCACCGGGGAGCTGTTTTTT. Looking up the rest from reference TRBV18 and TRBJ2-2 gives the full variable domain: NAGVMQNPRHLVRRRGQEARLRCSPMKGHSHVYWYRQLPEEGLKFMVYLQKENIIDESGMPKERFSAEFPKEGPSILRIQQVVRGDSAAYFCASSPTIGQGTGELFFGEGSRLTVL.

V gene TRBV7-6 combines with J gene TRBJ2-5; D is ambiguous. There are 12 residues in the CDR3. Trimming shortened V by 5 bases and J by 3 bases, and 7 bases separated the two germline ends. The V gene's germline CDR1 is SGHVS and CDR2 FNYEAQ. CDR3 protein: CASSQEEETQYF. The CDR3 coding sequence is TGTGCCAGCAGCCAAGAGGAAGAGACCCAGTACTTC.

This chain connects TRBV6-5 to TRBJ1-2, with D possibly being TRBD1 (6 bases). CDR1 is MNHEY and CDR2 is SVGAGI in the germline V gene. CDR3 length: 13 residues. Trimming stripped 4 bases from V and 8 bases from J, with 14 bases between. For the CDR3, the DNA is TGTGCCAGCAGTTCCCGACAGGTCGGGGGCTACACCTTC. This codes for CASSSRQVGGYTF.

The chain links TRBV29-1 to TRBJ1-1; 7 bases match TRBD1. CDR1 SQVTM and CDR2 ANQGSEA come from the germline V gene. The CDR3 spans 13 residues. V gave up 7 bases and J gave up 1 base; unmatched junction bases: 6. CDR3 residues: CSASGQPNTEAFF. The CDR3, as DNA: TGCAGCGCCTCGGGACAGCCGAACACTGAAGCTTTCTTT.

V is TRBV27 and J is TRBJ1-2; possible D gene TRBD1, 5 bases. Germline assignment: CDR1 MNHEY and CDR2 SMNVEV (reference sequence). The ends were cut back, 6 bases at V and 3 bases at J, with 14 bases in the middle. CDR3 size: 14 residues. CDR3 loop: CASSPAGTDYGYTF. CDR3 DNA: TGTGCCAGCAGCCCGGCGGGGACCGACTATGGCTACACCTTC.